A selection of T cell receptor beta chains follows, all from one sample in a study of vaccination effects on CD4 cells after COVID-19. Sequencing was performed with immunoSEQ multiplex PCR; in TCRdb, only in-frame clones are kept and a portion is missing. The sample consists of roughly 76,000 clones, around 76% of them appearing once. Their recognized antigens are unknown. The specimen comprised CD4+ T cells from PBMCs cultured with HCoV-229E spike peptides, sampled before COVID-19 vaccination. The receptors stem from a human donor who received a COVID-19 vaccine. Both conserved end residues are part of each CDR3. D genes are given only for firm matches. The size field is filled for only some rows; it gives once, few, many or a size class.

j_call d_call clone_size v_call cdr3_length cdr3_nt cdr3_aa
TRBJ2-3 - - TRBV29-1 12 TGCAGCGTTGAAGAGCAGGGCGGACGAAAGTATTTT CSVEEQGGRKYF
TRBJ1-5 - few TRBV5-6 13 TGTGCCAGCAGCTTGGGGCGCAATCAGCCCCAGCATTTT CASSLGRNQPQHF
TRBJ1-2 - - TRBV18 16 TGTGCCAGCTCACCCCTAATGGGGGATGAGAACTATGGCTACACCTTC CASSPLMGDENYGYTF
TRBJ1-4 - - TRBV5-1 16 TGCGCCAGCAGCTCCCGGGCCCCCCTCTCGGGTGAAAAACTGTTTTTT CASSSRAPLSGEKLFF
TRBJ1-1 - - TRBV5-1 14 TGCGCCAGCAGCTCACAGGGAGGGGGGATTGAAGCTTTCTTT CASSSQGGGIEAFF
TRBJ1-4 - few TRBV18 14 TGTGCCAGCTCACCCTCGAGGGGGTATGAAAAACTGTTTTTT CASSPSRGYEKLFF
TRBJ2-1 - - TRBV19 12 TGTGCCAGTAGTATATTCGGAGGCGAGCAGTTCTTC CASSIFGGEQFF
TRBJ2-4 TRBD2 - TRBV3-1/TRBV3-2 18 TGTGCCAGCAGCCAAGAGGGGGGGGGTTTGCTAGCCAAAAACATTCAGTACTTC CASSQEGGGLLAKNIQYF
TRBJ1-2 TRBD1 few TRBV4-2 16 TGTGCCAGCAGCCAACTCCTGGGACAGACCAACTATGGCTACACCTTC CASSQLLGQTNYGYTF
TRBJ1-2 TRBD1 few TRBV7-9 14 TGTGCCAGCAGCTTAGCAGGGACAGGGGGCGACTACACCTTC CASSLAGTGGDYTF
TRBJ1-3 TRBD1 - TRBV19 16 TGTGCCAGTAATCACATGGGACAGAGCTCTGGAAACACCATATATTTT CASNHMGQSSGNTIYF
TRBJ1-5 TRBD1 - TRBV6-6 13 TGTGCCAGCAACAGGGGGTACAATCAGCCCCAGCATTTT CASNRGYNQPQHF
TRBJ2-5 TRBD2 - TRBV7-2 17 TGTGCCAGCAGCTTAGGACTAGCGGGGGGTTATCAAGAGACCCAGTACTTC CASSLGLAGGYQETQYF
TRBJ2-3 - once TRBV7-2 12 TGTGCCAGCAGCCATGGCACAGATACGCAGTATTTT CASSHGTDTQYF
TRBJ1-1 TRBD1 - TRBV7-9 13 TGTGCCAGCAGCTTACAGGGGGAAACTGAAGCTTTCTTT CASSLQGETEAFF
TRBJ1-3 - - TRBV5-1 19 TGCGCCAGCAGCTTTTCTACGGGGGCGAATATCGGCTCTGGAAACACCATATATTTT CASSFSTGANIGSGNTIYF
TRBJ1-4 - once TRBV6-5 13 TGTGCCAGCACGAGGGATCTTAATGAAAAACTGTTTTTT CASTRDLNEKLFF
TRBJ2-3 - - TRBV5-1 14 TGCGCCAGCAGCTACGGCGCAGGTGGAGATACGCAGTATTTT CASSYGAGGDTQYF
TRBJ2-3 - once TRBV9 17 TGTGCCAGCAGCCGGACCGTTGGACTATCTAGCACAGATACGCAGTATTTT CASSRTVGLSSTDTQYF
TRBJ1-2 - - TRBV24-1 16 TGTGCCACCAGTGATGCCCGGGGGCAGAAAAACTATGGCTACACCTTC CATSDARGQKNYGYTF
TRBJ2-1 - - TRBV6-6 16 TGTGCCAGCAGTAATAGGGCCGCGAGCTCCTACAATGAGCAGTTCTTC CASSNRAASSYNEQFF
TRBJ1-5 - once TRBV30 13 TGTGCCTGGAGTGTAGCAGACAATCAGCCCCAGCATTTT CAWSVADNQPQHF